The present T cell receptor (beta chain) was sequenced within a study of shared clonotypes between healthy human individuals. The overall study: The study enrolled a couple of women and a few men aged 18 to 49. Each donor's CD4 naive and CD4 memory cells filled three plates apiece, CD8 naive two, and CD8 memory one.

This table comes from immunoSEQ multiplex PCR, and its TCRdb copy is limited to in-frame clones, with some not included. The table has some 2.4 million clones, approximately 94% seen once. The CDR3 consists of 13 residues. In germline, CDR1 is SQVTM, CDR2 ANQGSEA. V dropped 7 bases and J dropped 3 bases, with 16 bases sitting between them. This sequence joins TRBV29-1 and TRBJ2-7, with D perhaps matching TRBD2 (5 bases). This TCR came from a man in his late teens or twenties in good health. Some clones in this sample may be carry-over from other donors' samples. The sequencing input was naive CD4+ T cells from PBMCs. Subset denoted: CD45RA+ positively selected. The CDR3 loop reads CSAGPGIGYEQYF. CDR3 in DNA: TGCAGCGCCGGACCGGGGATTGGCTACGAGCAGTACTTC.